This T cell receptor (beta chain) comes out of a study of siplizumab effects on memory and regulatory T cells. Sequencing of each sample assayed approximately 110,000 TCR templates. The assay was immunoSEQ multiplex PCR, and TCRdb's table has in-frame clones only and misses some. The table lists roughly 56,000 clones, approximately 95% of them singletons, with approximately 38% in the top ten. The J segment lost 8 bases and the V segment lost 3 bases, leaving 9 bases of the junction unmatched. The CDR3 loop spans 15 amino acids. Germline values: CDR1 SGHTA, CDR2 FQGTGA. Sequenced: CD8+ T cells sorted from blood. The origin of this receptor is a human donor in good health. The J gene is TRBJ2-2, the V gene TRBV7-3; 7 bases map to TRBD2. This chain's CDR3 is CASSFGREDIGELFF. As DNA, the CDR3 is TGTGCCAGCAGCTTCGGCCGGGAGGATATAGGGGAGCTGTTTTTT.